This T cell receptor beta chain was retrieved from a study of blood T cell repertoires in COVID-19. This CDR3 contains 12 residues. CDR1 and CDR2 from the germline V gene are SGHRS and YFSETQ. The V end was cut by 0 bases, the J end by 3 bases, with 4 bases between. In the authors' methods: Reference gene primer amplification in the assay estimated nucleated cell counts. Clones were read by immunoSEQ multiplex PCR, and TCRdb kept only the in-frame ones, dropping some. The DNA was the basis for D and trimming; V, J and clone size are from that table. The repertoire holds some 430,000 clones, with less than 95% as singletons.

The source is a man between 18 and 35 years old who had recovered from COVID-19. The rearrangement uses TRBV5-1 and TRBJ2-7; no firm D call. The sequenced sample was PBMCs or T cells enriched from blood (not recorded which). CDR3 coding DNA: TGCGCCAGCAGCTTGGGAGACTACGAGCAGTACTTC. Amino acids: CASSLGDYEQYF.